This T cell receptor (beta chain) was profiled in a study of cytomegalovirus exposure and HLA in healthy donors. General study points: A later analysis linked 16,951 TCR beta sequences to HLA alleles at 0.05 false discovery rate. When the data were analyzed later, several of the most significant clusters appeared to be linked to common viral pathogens. The investigators catalogued some 150 TCR beta chains as cytomegalovirus-associated.

60 Vbeta and 13 Jbeta primers were used in PCR. Clones were read by immunoSEQ multiplex PCR, and TCRdb kept only the in-frame ones, dropping some. Here the sample spans around 140,000 clones, around 73% being singletons. About this clone: Its specificity is unknown.

The V gene's germline CDR1 is SGHRS and CDR2 YFSETQ. This CDR3 is built from 15 residues. Trimming left V 0 bases short and J 0 bases short, with 7 bases between. The rearrangement joins TRBV5-1 to TRBJ1-3; D gene unclear. The receptor comes from a female donor in good health and CMV-seronegative. The source material was PBMCs. The CDR3: CASSLGTSSGNTIYF. The CDR3 DNA reads as TGCGCCAGCAGCTTGGGCACAAGCTCTGGAAACACCATATATTTT.